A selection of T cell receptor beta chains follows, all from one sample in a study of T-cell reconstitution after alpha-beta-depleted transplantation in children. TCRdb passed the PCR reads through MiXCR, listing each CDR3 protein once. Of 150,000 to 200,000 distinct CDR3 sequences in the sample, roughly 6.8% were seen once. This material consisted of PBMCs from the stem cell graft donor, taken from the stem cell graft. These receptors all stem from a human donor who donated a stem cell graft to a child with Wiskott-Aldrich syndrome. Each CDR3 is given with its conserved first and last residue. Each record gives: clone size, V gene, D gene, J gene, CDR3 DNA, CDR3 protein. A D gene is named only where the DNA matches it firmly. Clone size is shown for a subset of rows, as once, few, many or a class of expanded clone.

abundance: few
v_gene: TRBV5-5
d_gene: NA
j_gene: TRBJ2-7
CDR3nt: TGTGCCAGCAGCCGTTCCGGAGGAAGCTCCTACGAGCAGTACTTC
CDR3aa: CASSRSGGSSYEQYF

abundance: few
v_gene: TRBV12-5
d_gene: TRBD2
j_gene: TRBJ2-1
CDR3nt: TGTGCTAGTGGCCGCGGGAGCTCCTACAATGAGCAGTTCTTC
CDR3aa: CASGRGSSYNEQFF

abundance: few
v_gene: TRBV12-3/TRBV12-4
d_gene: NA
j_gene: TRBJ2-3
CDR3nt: TGTGCCAGCAGTCTGGGTCGGGGCCGCGGCGAAGATACGCAGTATTTT
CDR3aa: CASSLGRGRGEDTQYF

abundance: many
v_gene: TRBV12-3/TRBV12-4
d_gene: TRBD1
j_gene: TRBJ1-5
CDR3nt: TGTGCCAGCAGTGGCAGGGGGCAACAGCCCCAGCATTTT
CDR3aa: CASSGRGQQPQHF

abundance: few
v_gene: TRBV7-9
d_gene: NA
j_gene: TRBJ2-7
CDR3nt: TGTGCCAGCAGCAGTCCCACTAAGAGTTCTCTCTACGAGCAGTACTTC
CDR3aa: CASSSPTKSSLYEQYF

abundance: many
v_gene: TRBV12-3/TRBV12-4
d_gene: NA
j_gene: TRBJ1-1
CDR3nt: TGTGCCAGCAGTATAACTCAGAACACTGAAGCTTTCTTT
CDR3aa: CASSITQNTEAFF

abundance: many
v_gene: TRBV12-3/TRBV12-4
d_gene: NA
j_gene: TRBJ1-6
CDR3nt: TGTGCCAGCAGTTACTCATCCAGTAATTCACCCCTCCACTTT
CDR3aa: CASSYSSSNSPLHF

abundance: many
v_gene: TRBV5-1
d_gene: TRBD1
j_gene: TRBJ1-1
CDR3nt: TGCGCCAGCAGCGTGGACAGGGGGCCGCGGAACACTGAAGCTTTCTTT
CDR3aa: CASSVDRGPRNTEAFF

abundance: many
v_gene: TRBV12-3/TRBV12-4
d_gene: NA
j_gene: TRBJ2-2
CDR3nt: TGTGCCAGCAGTTTTACGAACACCGGGGAGCTGTTTTTT
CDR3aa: CASSFTNTGELFF

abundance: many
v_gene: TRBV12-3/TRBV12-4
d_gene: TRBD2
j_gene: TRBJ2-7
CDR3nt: TGTGCCAGCAGTTCCGGACTAGCGGGATTCTACTACGAGCAGTACTTC
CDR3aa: CASSSGLAGFYYEQYF

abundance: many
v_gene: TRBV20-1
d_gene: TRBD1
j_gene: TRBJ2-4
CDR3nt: TGCAGTGCTAGAAATGACAGGGCGGGCGGCATTCAGTACTTC
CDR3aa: CSARNDRAGGIQYF

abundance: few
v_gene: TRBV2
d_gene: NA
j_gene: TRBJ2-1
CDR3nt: TGTGCCAGCAGTGTATCTGACAATGAGCAGTTCTTC
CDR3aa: CASSVSDNEQFF

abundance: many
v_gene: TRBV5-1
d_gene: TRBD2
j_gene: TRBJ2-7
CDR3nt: TGCGCCAGCAACCCGCTTCCGGGACTAGCGGGGACATCCTACGAGCAGTACTTC
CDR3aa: CASNPLPGLAGTSYEQYF

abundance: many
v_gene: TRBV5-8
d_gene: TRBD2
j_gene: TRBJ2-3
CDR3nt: TGTGCCAGCAGCTTGGAACTAGCGGGGAGGGTAGATACGCAGTATTTT
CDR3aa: CASSLELAGRVDTQYF

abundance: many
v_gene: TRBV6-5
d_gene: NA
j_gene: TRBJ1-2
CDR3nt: TGTGCCAGCAGATCCACCCGGGAATACTATGGCTACACCTTC
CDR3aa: CASRSTREYYGYTF

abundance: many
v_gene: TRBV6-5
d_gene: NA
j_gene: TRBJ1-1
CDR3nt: TGTGCCAGCAGTTACTCACAGGGGAACACTGAAGCTTTCTTT
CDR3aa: CASSYSQGNTEAFF

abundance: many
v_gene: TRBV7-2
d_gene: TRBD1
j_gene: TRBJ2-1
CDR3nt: TGTGCCAGCAGCTTAAGCAGGGACAGCCACAATGAGCAGTTCTTC
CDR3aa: CASSLSRDSHNEQFF

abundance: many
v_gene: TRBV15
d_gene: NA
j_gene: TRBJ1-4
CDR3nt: TGTGCCACCAGCCACGGGTCGACTAATGAAAAACTGTTTTTT
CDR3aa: CATSHGSTNEKLFF

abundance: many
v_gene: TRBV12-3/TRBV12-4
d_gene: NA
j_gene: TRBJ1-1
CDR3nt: TGTGCCAGCAGTTTAGGTGGGGGTGAAGCTTTCTTT
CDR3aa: CASSLGGGEAFF

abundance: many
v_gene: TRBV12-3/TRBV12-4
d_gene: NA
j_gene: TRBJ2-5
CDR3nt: TGTGCCAGCAGCACAGGGTCAGAGACCCAGTACTTC
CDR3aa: CASSTGSETQYF

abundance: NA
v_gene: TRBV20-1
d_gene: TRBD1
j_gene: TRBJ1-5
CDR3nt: TGCAGTGCTATTACAGGGGGCCATAGCAATCAGCCCGAGCATTTT
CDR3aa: CSAITGGHSNQPEHF

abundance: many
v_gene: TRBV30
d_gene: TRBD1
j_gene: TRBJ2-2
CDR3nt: TGTGCCTGGGGCCCCCGGGACAGGGTTAGCGGGGAGCTGTTTTTT
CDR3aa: CAWGPRDRVSGELFF

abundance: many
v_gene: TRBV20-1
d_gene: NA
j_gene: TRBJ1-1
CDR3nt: TGCAGTGCTAGAGATGTGAACACTGAAGCTTTCTTT
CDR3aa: CSARDVNTEAFF